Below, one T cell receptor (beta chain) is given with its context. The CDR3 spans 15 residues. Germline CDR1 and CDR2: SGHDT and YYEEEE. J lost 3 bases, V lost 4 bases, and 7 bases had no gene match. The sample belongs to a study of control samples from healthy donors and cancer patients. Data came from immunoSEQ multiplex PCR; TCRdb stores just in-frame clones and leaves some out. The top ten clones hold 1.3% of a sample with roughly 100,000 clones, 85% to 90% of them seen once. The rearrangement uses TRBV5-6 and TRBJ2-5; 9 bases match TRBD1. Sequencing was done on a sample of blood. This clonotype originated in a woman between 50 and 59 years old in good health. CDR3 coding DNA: TGTGCCAGCAGCCGCCTGGGACAGGGTAAAGAGACCCAGTACTTC. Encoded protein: CASSRLGQGKETQYF.